These 8 T cell receptor beta chains were all obtained from the same sample, sequenced in a study of read filtering for tumor transcriptome and immune sequencing. From 300 to 450 ng of RNA, a library with molecular barcoded alpha/delta and beta/gamma adaptors was made. TCRdb independently ran MiXCR on the reads; one entry per CDR3 protein. The sample yields about 46,000 distinct CDR3 sequences, around 19% seen once. The sample comprised a population of CD138-negative cells sorted from bone marrow. The receptors originated from a donor aged 40 or older with multiple myeloma.

This clonotype turned up a few times. The chain couples TRBV28 to TRBJ2-2; the match to TRBD1 covers 10 bases. The CDR3 has 18 amino acids. Germline CDR1 is MDHEN and CDR2 is SYDVKM. V lost 6 bases to trimming and J lost 1 base; unmatched junction nucleotides: 11. In nucleotides, the CDR3 is TGTGCCAGCAGCATATACTGGTGGGACAGGGGGAACACCGGGGAGCTGTTTTTT. Amino acids: CASSIYWWDRGNTGELFF.

Ten or more counts support this clonotype. V usage is TRBV12-3 or TRBV12-4 and J usage is TRBJ2-2, with 9 nucleotides matching TRBD2. The CDR3 consists of 15 residues. With V trimmed by 6 bases and J by 1 base, 3 bases remained unmatched. The CDR3 is CASRRLAENTGELFF. In nucleotides, the CDR3 is TGTGCCAGCAGGAGACTAGCGGAGAACACCGGGGAGCTGTTTTTT.

The chain is built from TRBV28 and TRBJ2-2, with no clear D. This CDR3 is 15 amino acids long. V was clipped by 4 bases and J by 0 bases, with 9 bases between them. The germline V gene encodes CDR1 MDHEN and CDR2 SYDVKM. The DNA of the CDR3 is TGTGCCAGCAGTTCTGGTTCCGCGAACACCGGGGAGCTGTTTTTT. Amino acid sequence: CASSSGSANTGELFF.

Regarding this clonotype: A much larger clone sits a single nucleotide away, making a read error possible. The J gene is TRBJ2-7, the V gene TRBV3-1; 9 positions match TRBD2. Germline V gene sequence: CDR1 LGHDT, CDR2 YNNKEL (reference sequence). The length of the CDR3 is 13 residues. The CDR3 sequence: CASSQGLAHERYF. CDR3 nucleotide sequence: TGTGCCAGCAGCCAGGGACTAGCACACGAGCGGTACTTC.

CDR3 in DNA: TGCGCCAGCAGTCACGCAGGGGGTAGGAGCAATCAGCCCCAGCATTTT. It translates to CASSHAGGRSNQPQHF. The chain combines TRBV23-1 with TRBJ1-5; 7 bases fit TRBD1. TRBV23-1 is known as an ORF, though its function is uncertain. This CDR3 comprises 16 residues. Losses at the gene ends were 3 bases for V and 1 base for J; bases not matched to a gene: 6.

As regards this clonotype: Here the CDR3 omits its conserved ending phenylalanine or tryptophan, so a read error is the likely source. The gene calls are TRBV24-1 and TRBJ2-1; D not certain. Germline V gene data show CDR1 as KGHDR and CDR2 as SFDVKD. The CDR3 contains 13 residues. V lost 7 bases, J lost 8 bases, and 14 bases lay in between. The CDR3, as DNA: TGTGCCACCAGCGACCGAGCCTGGCATGAGCAGTTCCTC. Protein: CATSDRAWHEQFL.

This clonotype was seen repeatedly, ten times or more. The V gene is TRBV14, the J gene TRBJ2-1; D not certain. Between the trimmed V and J ends, which lost 2 bases and 9 bases, there was a span of 5 bases. Per the germline V gene, CDR1 is SGHDN and CDR2 is FVKESK. CDR3 length: 11 residues. The CDR3 DNA is TGTGCCAGCAGCCAACATTTTGAGCAGTTCTTC. Translated: CASSQHFEQFF.

This clonotype appeared many times. The rearrangement links TRBV5-1 to TRBJ2-1, with 11 bases aligning to TRBD2. Looked up from germline, CDR1 is SGHRS and CDR2 is YFSETQ. The CDR3 is 15 amino acids. V dropped 3 bases and J dropped 6; count of bases not matched to a gene: 5. CDR3 loop: CASSSTSGSVNEQFF. DNA of the CDR3: TGCGCCAGCAGCTCCACTAGCGGGAGCGTCAATGAGCAGTTCTTC.